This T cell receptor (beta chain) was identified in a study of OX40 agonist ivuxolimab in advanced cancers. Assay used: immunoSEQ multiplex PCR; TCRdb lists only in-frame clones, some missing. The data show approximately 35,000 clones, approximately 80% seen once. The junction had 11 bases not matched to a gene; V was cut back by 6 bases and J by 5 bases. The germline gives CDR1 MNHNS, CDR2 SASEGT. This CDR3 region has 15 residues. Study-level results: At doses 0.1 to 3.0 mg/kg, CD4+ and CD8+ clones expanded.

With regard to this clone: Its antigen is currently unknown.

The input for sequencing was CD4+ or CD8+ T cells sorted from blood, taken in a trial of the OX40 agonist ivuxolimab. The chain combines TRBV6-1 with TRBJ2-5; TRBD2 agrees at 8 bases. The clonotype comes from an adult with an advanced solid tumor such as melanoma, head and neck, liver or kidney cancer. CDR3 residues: CASRLGGAFGETQYF. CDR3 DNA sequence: TGTGCCAGCAGGCTCGGGGGGGCCTTCGGGGAGACCCAGTACTTC.